The present entry profiles one T cell receptor (beta chain) with its context. Its antigen is as yet unknown. Germline CDR1 reads SGHNT; CDR2 reads YENEEA. The CDR3 has 16 residues. The ends lost 0 bases at V and 9 bases at J; junction bases unmatched: 5. The data were obtained in a study of cytotoxic CD8 clonotypes in ibrutinib-treated CLL. Study details: Response samples were taken after a median of about 11 months on treatment, range 6 to 36. Study-wide points: Clonality increased at ibrutinib response and stayed stable in sustained remission. At progression, however, it fell back toward baseline. At the start, clonality exceeded age-matched healthy donors and followed circulating CD8+ T-cell counts.

Investigators sought sequencing depths of between 1 in 200,000 and 1 in 1 million T cells. Some clones are missing from TCRdb's copy, which holds only in-frame ones; the method was immunoSEQ multiplex PCR. The table has about 300,000 clones, 70% to 80% seen once. The source is a human donor with chronic lymphocytic leukemia. This chain connects TRBV11-3 to TRBJ2-1; 13 nucleotides line up with TRBD2. Material: PBMCs, obtained at disease progression, from a patient treated with ibrutinib. CDR3 nucleotide sequence: TGTGCCAGCAGCTTAGAGACTAGCGGGGGGCGGATTGAGCAGTTCTTC. Encoded protein: CASSLETSGGRIEQFF.